This T cell receptor beta chain was sequenced during a study of a mutant IDH1 vaccine in newly diagnosed glioma. The overall study: Patients received vaccination from 4-6 weeks after radiotherapy alone, or with temozolomide cycles.

This clone was counted once. Antigen specificity is unknown. The time point: week 35, safety follow-up. Mutant IDH1 20-mer peptide, at 300 ug, made up each vaccine dose, with topical imiquimod. CDR1 is MNHEY and CDR2 is SMNVEV in the germline V gene (reference sequence). V lost 7 bases to trimming and J lost 8 bases; unmatched junction nucleotides: 7. The CDR3 extends over 12 amino acids. Only in-frame clones appear in the TCRdb table, and some are missing; sequencing was by immunoSEQ multiplex PCR. There are approximately 47,000 clones in the sample; more than 75% occur only once, and 4.5% to 6% lies in the top ten.

The source was PBMCs, collected from a glioma patient whose treatment included an IDH1 peptide vaccine. This TCR was sampled from a woman aged 40 to 50 with glioma. V and J are TRBV27 and TRBJ1-2; 7 nucleotides align to TRBD1. The CDR3, as DNA: TGTGCCAGCATTCTGACAGGGCCAGGCTACACCTTC. Translated, it gives CASILTGPGYTF.